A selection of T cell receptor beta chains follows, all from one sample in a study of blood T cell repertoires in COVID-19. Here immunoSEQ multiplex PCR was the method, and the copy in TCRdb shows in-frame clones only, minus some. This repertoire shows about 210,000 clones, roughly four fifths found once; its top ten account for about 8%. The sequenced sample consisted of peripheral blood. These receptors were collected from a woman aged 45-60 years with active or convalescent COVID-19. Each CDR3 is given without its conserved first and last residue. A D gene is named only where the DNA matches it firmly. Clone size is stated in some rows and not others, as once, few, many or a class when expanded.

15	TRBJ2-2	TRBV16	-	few	ASSQSSLGGNTGELF
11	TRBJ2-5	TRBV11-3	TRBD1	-	ASSLQGAATQY
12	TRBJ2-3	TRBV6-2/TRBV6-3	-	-	ASSLGSAADTQY
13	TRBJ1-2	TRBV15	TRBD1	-	ATSLRTGPNYGYT
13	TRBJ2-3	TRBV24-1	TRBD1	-	ATEGADLGADTQY
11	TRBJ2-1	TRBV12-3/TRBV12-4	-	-	ASSLARSSEQF
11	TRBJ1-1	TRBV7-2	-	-	ASSRRVGTEAF
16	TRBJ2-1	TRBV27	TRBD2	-	ASSLGPPTGGATYEQF
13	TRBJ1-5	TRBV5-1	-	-	ASSLDQGRNQPQH
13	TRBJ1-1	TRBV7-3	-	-	ASSLGTTGNTEAF
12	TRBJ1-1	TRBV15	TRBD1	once	ATSMGQVNTEAF
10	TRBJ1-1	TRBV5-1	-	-	ASSLFQDEAF
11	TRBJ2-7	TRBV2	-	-	ASNRLYSYEQY
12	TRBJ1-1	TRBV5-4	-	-	ASSWGRLNTEAF
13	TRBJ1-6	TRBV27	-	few	ASREAPLNNSPLH
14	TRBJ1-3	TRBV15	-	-	ATSRDRASSGNTIY
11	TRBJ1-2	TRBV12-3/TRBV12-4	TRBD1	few	ASSPGTADGYT
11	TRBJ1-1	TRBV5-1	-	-	ASSQGGTTEAF
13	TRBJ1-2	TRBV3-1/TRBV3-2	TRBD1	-	ASSQAGTGSMGYT
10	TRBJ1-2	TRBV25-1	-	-	ASSGYRDGYT
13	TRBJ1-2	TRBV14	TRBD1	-	ASSPGQGAPYGYT
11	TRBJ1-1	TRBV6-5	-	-	ASSWGRNTEAF
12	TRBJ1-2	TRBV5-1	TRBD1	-	ASSLGTGPYGYT
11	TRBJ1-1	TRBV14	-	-	ASSQVSGTEAF
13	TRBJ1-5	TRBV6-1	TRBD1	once	ASSEIGQGYQPQH
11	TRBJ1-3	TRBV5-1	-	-	ASSPGFGNTIY
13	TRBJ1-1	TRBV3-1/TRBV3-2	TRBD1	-	ASSPQGTGPTEAF
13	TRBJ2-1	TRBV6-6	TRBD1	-	ASSYTGQGINEQF
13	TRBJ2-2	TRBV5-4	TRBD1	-	ASSIDRGRTGELF
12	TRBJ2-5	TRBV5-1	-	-	ASSFSLGAETQY
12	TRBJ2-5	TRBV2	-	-	ASSGRGGSETQY
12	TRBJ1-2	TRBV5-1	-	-	ASSPPGAFYGYT
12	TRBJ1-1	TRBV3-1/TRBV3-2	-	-	ASSRQILNTEAF
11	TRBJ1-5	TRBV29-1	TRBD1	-	SVRDRDNQPQH
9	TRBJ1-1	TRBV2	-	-	ASRERGEAF
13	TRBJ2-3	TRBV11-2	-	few	ASSFGGHSTDTQY
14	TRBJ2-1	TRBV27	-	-	ASSWGQTLSYNEQF
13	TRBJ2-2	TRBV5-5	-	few	ASSLGRTNTGELF
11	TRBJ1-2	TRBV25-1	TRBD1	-	ASSGDRGLGYT
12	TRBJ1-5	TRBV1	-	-	TSLSRETGQPQH
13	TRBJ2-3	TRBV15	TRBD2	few	ATRLREDRTDTQY
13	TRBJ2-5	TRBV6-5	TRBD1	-	ASRYTGERVETQY
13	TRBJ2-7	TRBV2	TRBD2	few	ASCELAGAPYEQY
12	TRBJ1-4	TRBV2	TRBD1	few	ASSRGQGGEKLF
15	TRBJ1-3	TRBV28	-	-	ASNTQGLLLPGNTIY
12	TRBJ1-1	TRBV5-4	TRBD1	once	ASSLAGQAREAF
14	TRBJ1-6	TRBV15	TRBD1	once	ATSSRGQGNNSPLH
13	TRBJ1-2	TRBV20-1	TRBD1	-	SASKTGPVDYGYT
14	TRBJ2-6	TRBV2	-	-	ASRLEGGPGANVLT
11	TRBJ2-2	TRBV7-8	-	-	ASSLLNTGELF
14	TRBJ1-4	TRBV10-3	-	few	AISDTQGATNEKLF
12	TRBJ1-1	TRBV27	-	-	ASSIVTGNTEAF
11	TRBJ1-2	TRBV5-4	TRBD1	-	ASIDRGRLGYT
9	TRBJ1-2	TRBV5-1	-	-	ASQSNYGYT
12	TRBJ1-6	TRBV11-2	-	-	ASSFGPGNSPLH
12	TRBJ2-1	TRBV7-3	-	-	ASSLAGPYNEQF
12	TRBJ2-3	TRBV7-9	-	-	ASSLGQAVDTQY
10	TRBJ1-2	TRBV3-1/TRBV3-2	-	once	ASSQGASGYT
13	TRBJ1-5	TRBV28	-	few	ASSNQEGGNQPQH
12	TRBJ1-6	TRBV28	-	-	ASSLPGFLHPLH